What follows are 28 T cell receptor beta chains derived from one specimen sequenced in a study of graft-versus-host responses after intestinal transplantation. No antigen has been identified for these receptors. Sequencing used immunoSEQ multiplex PCR; TCRdb keeps in-frame clones, though not all of them. Among approximately 90,000 clones, roughly 91% were seen once, and the ten largest hold 2% to 2.5%. The source material was unstimulated CD8+ T cells sorted from spleen or lymph node cells, sampled before intestinal transplant. These receptor sequences come from a human donor who received an intestinal transplant.

This chain links TRBV9 with TRBJ2-1; D possibly corresponds to TRBD1 (6 bases). CDR1 and CDR2 from the germline V gene are SGDLS and YYNGEE. Trimming pared 3 bases from V and 7 bases from J, leaving 8 bases between. The CDR3 runs to 12 residues. The CDR3 is CASSATGNEQFF. In nucleotides, the CDR3 is TGTGCCAGCAGCGCTACAGGGAATGAGCAGTTCTTC.

The rearrangement uses TRBV5-6 and TRBJ2-7; possibly TRBD1 for D (6 bases). The CDR3 extends over 14 amino acids. Trimming cost V 0 bases and J 4 bases, with 11 bases left between them. Looked up from germline, CDR1 is SGHDT and CDR2 is YYEEEE. Here the CDR3 DNA reads TGTGCCAGCAGCTTGGGGGGGCAGGGGTACGAGCAGTACTTC. This encodes CASSLGGQGYEQYF.

V is TRBV9 and J is TRBJ2-1; no clear D gene. The CDR3 has 12 amino acids. Germline assignment: CDR1 SGDLS and CDR2 YYNGEE. V was clipped by 0 bases and J by 7 bases, with 5 bases between them. CDR3 sequence (DNA): TGTGCCAGCAGCGTAGCCGTGAATGAGCAGTTCTTC. Translating it yields CASSVAVNEQFF.

The CDR3 bases are TGCGCCAGCAGCCAAGATCTCGGGGGGAACACTGAAGCTTTCTTT. As protein: CASSQDLGGNTEAFF. V and J are TRBV4-3 and TRBJ1-1, with TRBD1 as a possible D gene (5 bases). Germline lookup yields CDR1 LGHNA and CDR2 YSLEER. The CDR3 covers 15 residues. The V gene lost 0 bases and the J gene lost 1 base, with 9 bases spanning the gap.

This chain connects TRBV25-1 to TRBJ1-1; 9 bases fit TRBD1. Germline V gives CDR1 MGHDK, CDR2 SYGVNS. V was pared by 4 bases and J by 2 bases, with 8 bases of the junction left unmatched. The CDR3 extends over 16 amino acids. The CDR3 DNA follows: TGTGCCAGCAGTGGGAGGGGGACAGGGAGAAACACTGAAGCTTTCTTT. It is translated as CASSGRGTGRNTEAFF.

As regards this clone: The sample has other DNA sequences that encode this CDR3 too. V is TRBV19 and J is TRBJ1-1; D is perhaps TRBD1 (6 bases). CDR3 length: 13 amino acids. V gave up 1 base and J gave up 8 bases, with 11 bases separating them. Germline CDR1 reads LNHDA; CDR2 reads SQIVND (reference sequence). CDR3 sequence (DNA): TGTGCCAGTAGTATAGGGGAAGGGGGAGAAGCTTTCTTT. Translation gives CASSIGEGGEAFF.

J is TRBJ2-7 and V is TRBV5-1; 11 positions match TRBD1. The CDR3 totals 17 residues. J was trimmed by 3 bases and V by 0 bases; bases with no gene match: 8. Germline CDR1 SGHRS, CDR2 YFSETQ. The chain's CDR3 is CASSLVTPGTGGYEQYF. For the CDR3, the DNA is TGCGCCAGCAGCTTGGTAACGCCCGGGACAGGGGGCTACGAGCAGTACTTC.

The rearrangement uses TRBV7-8 and TRBJ2-1, with a weak D call TRBD2 (5 bases). V gave up 6 bases and J gave up 1 base, with 13 bases separating them. The CDR3 runs 15 residues. Germline V gene lookup returns CDR1 SGHVS and CDR2 FQNEAQ. CDR3 region: CASRPRGVSYNEQFF. The CDR3 region has the DNA TGTGCCAGCAGGCCCCGGGGAGTTTCCTACAATGAGCAGTTCTTC.

V usage is TRBV27 and J usage is TRBJ2-5, with 13 bases matching TRBD2. CDR3 length: 16 amino acids. Germline CDR1 MNHEY, CDR2 SMNVEV (reference sequence). Trimming cost V 5 bases and J 7 bases; bases outside gene matches: 10. CDR3 in amino acids: CASSTKTSGGTATQYF. CDR3 bases: TGTGCCAGCAGTACGAAGACTAGCGGGGGGACCGCGACCCAGTACTTC.

This clone was detected a few times. V and J are TRBV2 and TRBJ2-7, with D unclear. V was pared by 2 bases and J by 2 bases, with 7 bases between. This CDR3 has 13 amino acids. The germline CDR1 and CDR2 sequences are SNHLY and FYNNEI. The CDR3 sequence is CASSESWPYEQYF. CDR3 DNA sequence: TGTGCCAGCAGTGAAAGTTGGCCCTACGAGCAGTACTTC.

The rearrangement uses TRBV4-3 and TRBJ2-1, with TRBD2 matching over 10 bases. CDR1 is LGHNA, CDR2 YSLEER, per germline. Trimming cost V 1 base and J 7 bases; bases outside gene matches: 10. This CDR3 has 17 amino acids. Written as DNA, the CDR3 is TGCGCCAGCAGCCAAGTTCGGAGCGGGGGGGCAGCTAATGAGCAGTTCTTC. It codes for CASSQVRSGGAANEQFF.

This clone was seen only a few times. The chain employs TRBV5-5 and TRBJ1-3; D remains ambiguous. Deletions cut 6 bases from V and 3 bases from J, with 19 bases between. The germline V gene has CDR1 SGHKS and CDR2 YYEKEE (reference sequence). The CDR3 has 16 amino acids. Here the CDR3 DNA reads TGTGCCAGCACCCTGCGGGAGGGAATAAGTGGAAACACCATATATTTT. Its protein product is CASTLREGISGNTIYF.

The V call is TRBV5-5, the J call TRBJ1-6, with D tentatively TRBD1 (5 bases). This CDR3 has 14 amino acids. Germline V CDR1 and CDR2: SGHKS, YYEKEE (reference sequence). Trimming shortened V by 2 bases and J by 6 bases, and 9 bases separated the two germline ends. The CDR3 region has the DNA TGTGCCAGCAGCTTTCTCGGGGGTAATTCACCCCTCCACTTT. Translating gives CASSFLGGNSPLHF.

This chain connects TRBV5-5 to TRBJ2-7; D gene unclear. CDR1 SGHKS and CDR2 YYEKEE come from the germline V gene (reference sequence). The V end lost 0 bases, the J end lost 0 bases, and 4 bases lay between the germline ends. This CDR3 is built from 13 residues. CDR3 amino acids: CASSLAFSYEQYF. CDR3 DNA: TGTGCCAGCAGCTTGGCGTTCTCCTACGAGCAGTACTTC. Complete variable domain (other parts from reference TRBV5-5 and TRBJ2-7): DAGVTQSPTHLIKTRGQQVTLRCSPISGHKSVSWYQQVLGQGPQFIFQYYEKEERGRGNFPDRFSARQFPNYSSELNVNALLLGDSALYLCASSLAFSYEQYFGPGTRLTVT.

The chain couples TRBV4-1 to TRBJ1-4; perhaps TRBD1 as D (6 bases). The CDR3 is made up of 16 amino acids. Trimming cost V 5 bases and J 2 bases, with 15 bases left between them. CDR1 and CDR2 from the germline V gene are MGHRA and YSYEKL. DNA of the CDR3: TGCGCCAGCAGCTACCCGGACAGTAGCACTAATGAAAAACTGTTTTTT. This translates into CASSYPDSSTNEKLFF.

This chain connects TRBV19 to TRBJ1-2; D uncertain. CDR3 length: 11 amino acids. V shed 3 bases and J shed 9 bases, with 8 bases lying between them. CDR1 and CDR2 from the germline V gene are LNHDA and SQIVND (reference sequence). The CDR3 loop is CASSIGQSYTF. CDR3 coding DNA: TGTGCCAGTAGTATTGGGCAGAGCTACACCTTC.

The chain uses TRBV4-3 and TRBJ2-7; D is uncertain. The V end was cut by 0 bases, the J end by 0 bases, with 9 bases between. The CDR3 loop spans 15 amino acids. CDR1 is LGHNA, CDR2 YSLEER, per germline. CDR3 DNA sequence: TGCGCCAGCAGCCAAGATAGCCACGGCTCCTACGAGCAGTACTTC. Encoded protein: CASSQDSHGSYEQYF.

The V gene is TRBV30, the J gene TRBJ1-5; TRBD1 matches at 9 bases. CDR1 is GTSNPN and CDR2 is SVGIG in the germline V gene (reference sequence). The CDR3 length is 17 residues. The junction had 13 bases not matched to a gene; V was cut back by 1 base and J by 6 bases. The DNA for the CDR3 is TGTGCCTGGAGTGAGGGACAGGGAGAGGCTTGGCGTCAGCCCCAGCATTTT. The encoded protein is CAWSEGQGEAWRQPQHF.

The chain combines TRBV4-3 with TRBJ2-3; no firm D call. CDR1 and CDR2 (germline): LGHNA, YSLEER. This CDR3 is 16 amino acids long. The ends were cut back, 1 base at V and 1 base at J, with 12 bases in the middle. The CDR3 is CASSQAVKSGTDTQYF. CDR3 DNA sequence: TGCGCCAGCAGCCAAGCGGTCAAAAGTGGCACAGATACGCAGTATTTT.

The CDR3, as DNA: TGTGCCAGCAGCTCGGCAGGGTTCTGGGTATACGAGCAGTACTTC. Its protein product is CASSSAGFWVYEQYF. The rearrangement links TRBV11-2 to TRBJ2-7; D is perhaps TRBD1 (5 bases). Looked up from germline, CDR1 is SGHAT and CDR2 is FQNNGV. The CDR3 loop spans 15 amino acids. V gave up 4 bases and J gave up 4 bases, with 17 bases separating them.

V is TRBV30 and J is TRBJ1-2; D gene unclear. The CDR3 covers 13 residues. V was shortened by 0 bases and J by 4 bases, with 9 bases between the two germline ends. Germline CDR1 reads GTSNPN; CDR2 reads SVGIG (reference sequence). CDR3 nucleotides: TGTGCCTGGAGTGTGGAGGAGGTCTATGGCTACACCTTC. It codes for CAWSVEEVYGYTF.

This clone was found a few times. The genes are TRBV27 and TRBJ2-7; 8 bases align to TRBD2. Trimming at V came to 3 bases and at J to 2 bases, leaving 0 bases not matched to a gene. The CDR3 is 13 residues long. Germline values: CDR1 MNHEY, CDR2 SMNVEV (reference sequence). The DNA for the CDR3 is TGTGCCAGCAGTTTTAGCGGGGCCTACGAGCAGTACTTC. Amino acids: CASSFSGAYEQYF.

The rearrangement links TRBV7-2 to TRBJ2-2; 10 positions match TRBD2. V lost 4 bases and J lost 0; bases outside the gene matches: 11. Looked up from germline, CDR1 is SGHTA and CDR2 is FQGNSA. The CDR3 contains 19 residues. The CDR3 reads CASSSRGSGGTTNTGELFF. The CDR3 DNA follows: TGTGCCAGCAGCTCCCGAGGTAGCGGGGGGACTACGAACACCGGGGAGCTGTTTTTT.

The chain is built from TRBV5-5 and TRBJ2-1; D is ambiguous. Per germline, CDR1 SGHKS and CDR2 YYEKEE (reference sequence). CDR3 length equals 11 residues. Trimming removed 1 base at V and 8 bases at J, with 4 bases between. CDR3 DNA: TGTGCCAGCAGCTTGATCGATGAGCAGTTCTTC. Protein product: CASSLIDEQFF.

The chain recombines TRBV30 with TRBJ2-1; tentatively, D is TRBD1 (6 bases). Germline values: CDR1 GTSNPN, CDR2 SVGIG (reference sequence). Trimming took 2 bases from V and 6 from J, leaving 11 bases between them. The CDR3 covers 13 residues. For the CDR3, the DNA is TGTGCCTGGAGTTCAGGGGAGAGCAATGAGCAGTTCTTC. Amino acid sequence: CAWSSGESNEQFF.

J is TRBJ1-1 and V is TRBV6-1; D might be TRBD1 (5 bases). Trimming left V 2 bases short and J 8 bases short, with 15 bases between. This CDR3 is built from 14 residues. Germline V gene sequence: CDR1 MNHNS, CDR2 SASEGT. The CDR3 spells CASSEWGQEGEAFF. The CDR3 DNA is TGTGCCAGCAGTGAATGGGGCCAGGAGGGAGAAGCTTTCTTT.

CDR3 protein: CASSWFGFYEQYF. In DNA form, the CDR3 reads TGTGCCAGCAGTTGGTTCGGGTTCTACGAGCAGTACTTC. This chain joins TRBV7-2 and TRBJ2-7; D remains unclear. Trimming took off 6 bases at V and 3 bases at J, with 12 bases between the two ends. The germline V gene encodes CDR1 SGHTA and CDR2 FQGNSA. The CDR3 totals 13 residues.

The chain has TRBV28 and TRBJ1-3; D unclear. Germline CDR1 MDHEN, CDR2 SYDVKM. The CDR3 is 19 amino acids. The germline V and J ends were trimmed by 3 bases and 1 base, with 22 bases remaining between them. The CDR3 coding sequence is TGTGCCAGCAGTTTCAATCCACGAGTGGAGCCGGAGTCTGGAAACACCATATATTTT. It specifies CASSFNPRVEPESGNTIYF.